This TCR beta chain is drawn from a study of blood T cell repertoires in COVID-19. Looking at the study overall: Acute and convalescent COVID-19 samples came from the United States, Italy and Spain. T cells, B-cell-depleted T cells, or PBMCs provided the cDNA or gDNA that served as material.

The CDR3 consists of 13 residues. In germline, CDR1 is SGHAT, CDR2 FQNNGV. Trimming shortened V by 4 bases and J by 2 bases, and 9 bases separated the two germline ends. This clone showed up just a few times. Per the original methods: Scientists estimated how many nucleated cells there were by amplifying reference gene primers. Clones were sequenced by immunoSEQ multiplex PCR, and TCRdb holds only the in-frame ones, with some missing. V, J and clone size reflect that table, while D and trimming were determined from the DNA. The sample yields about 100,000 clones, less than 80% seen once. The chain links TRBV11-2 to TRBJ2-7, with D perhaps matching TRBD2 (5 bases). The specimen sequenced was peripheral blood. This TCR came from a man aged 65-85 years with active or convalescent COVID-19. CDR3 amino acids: CASSWTGAYEQYF. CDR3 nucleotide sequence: TGTGCCAGCAGCTGGACTGGAGCCTACGAGCAGTACTTC.